This TCR beta chain was captured by sequencing in a study of OX40 agonist ivuxolimab in advanced cancers. Study-level background: Prior anti-PD-1, anti-PD-L1 or anti-CTLA-4 therapy did not bar entry, and 30% to 40% had some. Overall study results and limits: At 0.1 to 3.0 mg/kg, CD4+ and CD8+ blood T cells expanded clonally by week 6.

The data were produced by immunoSEQ multiplex PCR, yet TCRdb's version contains in-frame clones alone and is incomplete. In the table there are 45,000 to 60,000 clones, 83% of which are singletons. As for this clone: What it binds is not known.

V was pared by 3 bases and J by 1 base, with 15 bases between. The CDR3 totals 16 residues. Per the germline V gene, CDR1 is SGHAT and CDR2 is FQNNGV. Autoimmune disease history or systemic immunosuppression excluded patients. The chain uses TRBV11-2 and TRBJ1-1; no clear D gene. The material sequenced was CD4+ or CD8+ T cells sorted from blood, taken in a trial of the OX40 agonist ivuxolimab. This sequence originates from an adult with an advanced solid tumor such as melanoma, head and neck, liver or kidney cancer. CDR3 in DNA: TGTGCCAGCAGCTTCCCAACCAGACGGGCGAACACTGAAGCTTTCTTT. Protein sequence: CASSFPTRRANTEAFF.